Only a few counts were recorded for the clone carrying this T cell receptor beta chain. Antigen: not known. Study observations and caveats: In terms of TCR gene usage, tumor memory CD4+ T cells clustered together with blood and lymph node memory CD4+ cells, as well as with lymph node naive CD4+ cells.

This CDR3 comprises 13 residues. The V gene lost 1 base and the J gene lost 7 bases, with 8 bases spanning the gap. Germline V gene data show CDR1 as SEHNR and CDR2 as FQNEAQ (reference sequence). Via MiXCR, TCRdb re-called the 5' RACE reads, giving one row per CDR3 protein. In the table there are about 64,000 distinct CDR3 sequences, about 22% of which are singletons. The sample consisted of memory CD4+ T cells sorted from a lymph node. Subset here: memory CD4+ T cells, CD4+CD45RO+CD25-. The receptor was isolated from a female donor with breast cancer. The rearrangement uses TRBV7-9 and TRBJ2-1, with no clear D. The CDR3 here is CASSLGAGNEQFF. CDR3 nucleotides: TGTGCCAGCAGCTTAGGAGCCGGGAATGAGCAGTTCTTC.